This T cell receptor beta chain was captured by sequencing in a study of cytomegalovirus exposure and HLA in healthy donors. Study outcomes and limitations: The dataset shows that most TCR sequences were rare, while some public TCRs occurred in many donors.

A multiplex PCR was run with 60 Vbeta primers and 13 Jbeta primers. Method: immunoSEQ multiplex PCR; TCRdb's copy keeps in-frame clones and lacks some. Here the sample spans 110,000 or so clones, about 79% being singletons. On this clone itself: The antigen remains unidentified.

The sample comprised PBMCs. The origin of this receptor is a woman aged 18-29 years in good health and CMV-seronegative.

The CDR3 bases are TGTGCCAGCAATCCACGGGTGCGAGGGGGGGAGCTGTTTTTT. Translated: CASNPRVRGGELFF. The rearrangement uses TRBV9 and TRBJ2-2; weak D call: TRBD2 (5 bases). V was clipped by 6 bases and J by 8 bases, with 17 bases between them. Germline V lookup: CDR1 SGDLS, CDR2 YYNGEE. The CDR3 runs 14 residues.